A selection of T cell receptor beta chains follows, all from one sample in a study of cytomegalovirus exposure and HLA in healthy donors. Sequenced by immunoSEQ multiplex PCR; TCRdb stores in-frame clones only, minus some. The sample holds roughly 88,000 clones, about 80% seen once. Sequences were obtained from PBMCs. The receptor set was obtained from a young man in good health and CMV-seropositive. Each CDR3 is given with its conserved first and last residue. A D gene is named only where the DNA matches it firmly. Size is omitted from some rows. Given values are once, few, many or a class for expanded clones.

clone size: NA; D gene: NA; V gene: TRBV30; J gene: TRBJ2-7; CDR3 DNA: TGTGCCTGGACGGGGGGCTTCTCCTACGAGCAGTACTTC; CDR3 protein: CAWTGGFSYEQYF
clone size: NA; D gene: TRBD1; V gene: TRBV2; J gene: TRBJ2-7; CDR3 DNA: TGTGCCAGCAGTGTGCGACAGGGGCCCCACGAGCAGTACTTC; CDR3 protein: CASSVRQGPHEQYF
clone size: NA; D gene: TRBD2; V gene: TRBV4-2; J gene: TRBJ2-1; CDR3 DNA: TGTGCCAGCAAACGGACTAGCGGGGCCGATGAGCAGTTCTTC; CDR3 protein: CASKRTSGADEQFF
clone size: few; D gene: NA; V gene: TRBV5-1; J gene: TRBJ2-3; CDR3 DNA: TGCGCCAGCAGCCGGGACACGAACCCGGATACGCAGTATTTT; CDR3 protein: CASSRDTNPDTQYF
clone size: NA; D gene: TRBD1; V gene: TRBV5-1; J gene: TRBJ1-5; CDR3 DNA: TGCGCCAGCAGCTTGGAGGGGACAGGGAATCAGCCCCAGCATTTT; CDR3 protein: CASSLEGTGNQPQHF
clone size: NA; D gene: NA; V gene: TRBV28; J gene: TRBJ1-5; CDR3 DNA: TGTGCCAGCAGTTTAGGGCAACCCGGTAGCAATCAGCCCCAGCATTTT; CDR3 protein: CASSLGQPGSNQPQHF
clone size: once; D gene: NA; V gene: TRBV4-2; J gene: TRBJ1-5; CDR3 DNA: TGTGCCAGCAGCCAAGATAGCGGGGGGCGTCAGCCCCAGCATTTT; CDR3 protein: CASSQDSGGRQPQHF
clone size: NA; D gene: TRBD1; V gene: TRBV27; J gene: TRBJ1-1; CDR3 DNA: TGTGCCAGCCGACAGGGGGCGGTCACTGAAGCTTTCTTT; CDR3 protein: CASRQGAVTEAFF
clone size: NA; D gene: NA; V gene: TRBV27; J gene: TRBJ1-2; CDR3 DNA: TGTGCCAGCAGTTTATCGTATGGTCCGGGGTATGGCTACACCTTC; CDR3 protein: CASSLSYGPGYGYTF
clone size: few; D gene: TRBD1; V gene: TRBV28; J gene: TRBJ1-2; CDR3 DNA: TGTGCCAGCAGTTCTCCGGGACAGGGAAAAATCGGGGGCTACACCTTC; CDR3 protein: CASSSPGQGKIGGYTF
clone size: NA; D gene: TRBD1; V gene: TRBV5-6; J gene: TRBJ1-2; CDR3 DNA: TGTGCCAGCAGCGACACAGGGGAGAGTGGCTACACCTTC; CDR3 protein: CASSDTGESGYTF
clone size: NA; D gene: NA; V gene: TRBV27; J gene: TRBJ2-3; CDR3 DNA: TGTGCCAGCAGTTTATGGGGGGAACTGACAGATACGCAGTATTTT; CDR3 protein: CASSLWGELTDTQYF
clone size: NA; D gene: NA; V gene: TRBV19; J gene: TRBJ1-5; CDR3 DNA: TGTGCCAGCCACCGGGAGGGAAGCAATCAGCCCCAGCATTTT; CDR3 protein: CASHREGSNQPQHF
clone size: NA; D gene: TRBD2; V gene: TRBV7-3; J gene: TRBJ2-3; CDR3 DNA: TGTGCCAGCAGCTCCGATCGCGGGGGGGCATCAAATACGCAGTATTTT; CDR3 protein: CASSSDRGGASNTQYF
clone size: NA; D gene: TRBD1; V gene: TRBV18; J gene: TRBJ1-1; CDR3 DNA: TGTGCCAGCTCACCAACCCGCCTAGGTAGGGGGCGGAAGGACACTGAAGCTTTCTTT; CDR3 protein: CASSPTRLGRGRKDTEAFF